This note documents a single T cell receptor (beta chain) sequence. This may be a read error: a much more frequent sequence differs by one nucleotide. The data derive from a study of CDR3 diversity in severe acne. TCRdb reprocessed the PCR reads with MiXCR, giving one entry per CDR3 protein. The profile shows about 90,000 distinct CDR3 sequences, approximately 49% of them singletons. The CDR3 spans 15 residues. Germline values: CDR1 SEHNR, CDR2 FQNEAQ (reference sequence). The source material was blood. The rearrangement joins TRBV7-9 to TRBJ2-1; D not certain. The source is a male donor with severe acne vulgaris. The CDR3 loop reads CVSSLEAAPYNEQFF. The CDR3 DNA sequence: TGTGTCAGCAGCTTAGAGGCCGCCCCATACAATGAGCAGTTCTTC.